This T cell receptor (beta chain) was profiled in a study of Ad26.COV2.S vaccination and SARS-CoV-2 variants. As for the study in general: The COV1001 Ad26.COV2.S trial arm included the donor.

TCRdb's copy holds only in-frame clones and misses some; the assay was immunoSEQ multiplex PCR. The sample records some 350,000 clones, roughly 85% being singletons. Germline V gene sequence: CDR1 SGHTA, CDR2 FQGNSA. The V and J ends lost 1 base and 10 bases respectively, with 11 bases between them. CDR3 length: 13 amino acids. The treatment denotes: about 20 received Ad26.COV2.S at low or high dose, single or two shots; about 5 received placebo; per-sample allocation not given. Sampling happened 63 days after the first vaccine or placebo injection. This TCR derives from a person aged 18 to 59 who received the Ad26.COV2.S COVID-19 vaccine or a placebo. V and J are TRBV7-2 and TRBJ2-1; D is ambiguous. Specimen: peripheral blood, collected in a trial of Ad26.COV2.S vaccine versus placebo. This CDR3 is CASSLVTDREQFF. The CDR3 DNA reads TGTGCCAGCAGCTTAGTAACTGATCGGGAGCAGTTCTTC.